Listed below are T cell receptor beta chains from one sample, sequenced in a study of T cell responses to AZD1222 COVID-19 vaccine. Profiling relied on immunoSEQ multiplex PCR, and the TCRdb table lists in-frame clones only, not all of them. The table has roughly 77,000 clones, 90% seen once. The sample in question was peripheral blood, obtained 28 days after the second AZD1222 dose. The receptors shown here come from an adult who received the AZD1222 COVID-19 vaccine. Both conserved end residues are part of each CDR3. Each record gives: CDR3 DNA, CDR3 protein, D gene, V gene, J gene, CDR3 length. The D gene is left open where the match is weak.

cdr3_nt: TGCGCCAGCAGACTAGAGAGCACTGAAGCTTTCTTT; cdr3_aa: CASRLESTEAFF; d_call: .; v_call: TRBV5-1; j_call: TRBJ1-1; cdr3_length: 12
cdr3_nt: TGCGCCAGCAGCTTGGACAGGGCGGACACCGGGGAGCTGTTTTTT; cdr3_aa: CASSLDRADTGELFF; d_call: .; v_call: TRBV5-1; j_call: TRBJ2-2; cdr3_length: 15
cdr3_nt: TGCAGCGTGGAAAAAAGGGACAGGAATTCAGGCTACACCTTC; cdr3_aa: CSVEKRDRNSGYTF; d_call: TRBD1; v_call: TRBV29-1; j_call: TRBJ1-2; cdr3_length: 14
cdr3_nt: TGTGCCAGCACACAAGTGTTGGAAGCTTTCTTT; cdr3_aa: CASTQVLEAFF; d_call: .; v_call: TRBV2; j_call: TRBJ1-1; cdr3_length: 11
cdr3_nt: TGTGCCGGAGGGGCCAGGGCGATTAATGAAAAACTGTTTTTT; cdr3_aa: CAGGARAINEKLFF; d_call: .; v_call: TRBV2; j_call: TRBJ1-4; cdr3_length: 14
cdr3_nt: TGTGCCAGCCATTATGGGGGGGCCAACGTCCTGACTTTC; cdr3_aa: CASHYGGANVLTF; d_call: .; v_call: TRBV19; j_call: TRBJ2-6; cdr3_length: 13
cdr3_nt: TGTGCCAGCAGTAACCCAGCGGGAATCCAAGAGACCCAGTACTTC; cdr3_aa: CASSNPAGIQETQYF; d_call: TRBD2; v_call: TRBV6-5; j_call: TRBJ2-5; cdr3_length: 15
cdr3_nt: TGTGCCACCAGTGATTTCGATGAGCAGTTCTTC; cdr3_aa: CATSDFDEQFF; d_call: .; v_call: TRBV24-1; j_call: TRBJ2-1; cdr3_length: 11
cdr3_nt: TGTGCCAGCAGCACCGGGACAGGGATCTTTAGAGGAATGAACACTGAAGCTTTCTTT; cdr3_aa: CASSTGTGIFRGMNTEAFF; d_call: TRBD1; v_call: TRBV6-2/TRBV6-3; j_call: TRBJ1-1; cdr3_length: 19
cdr3_nt: TGTGCCAGCAAAGCCTCTGGAAACACCATATATTTT; cdr3_aa: CASKASGNTIYF; d_call: .; v_call: TRBV6-1; j_call: TRBJ1-3; cdr3_length: 12
cdr3_nt: TGTGCCAGCAGGGTTCCGGGACAAGAGAACACTGAAGCTTTCTTT; cdr3_aa: CASRVPGQENTEAFF; d_call: .; v_call: TRBV2; j_call: TRBJ1-1; cdr3_length: 15
cdr3_nt: TGTGCCAGCAGCTTGGAGAGGAACACTGAAGCTTTCTTT; cdr3_aa: CASSLERNTEAFF; d_call: .; v_call: TRBV5-6; j_call: TRBJ1-1; cdr3_length: 13
cdr3_nt: TGTGCCAGCAGCTTGGAAGCTAGCGGGGGGCCCGGGGAGCTGTTTTTT; cdr3_aa: CASSLEASGGPGELFF; d_call: TRBD2; v_call: TRBV5-6; j_call: TRBJ2-2; cdr3_length: 16
cdr3_nt: TGTGCCACCAGTGATCCGGGACAGGGTAGCTATGGCTACACCTTC; cdr3_aa: CATSDPGQGSYGYTF; d_call: TRBD1; v_call: TRBV24-1; j_call: TRBJ1-2; cdr3_length: 15